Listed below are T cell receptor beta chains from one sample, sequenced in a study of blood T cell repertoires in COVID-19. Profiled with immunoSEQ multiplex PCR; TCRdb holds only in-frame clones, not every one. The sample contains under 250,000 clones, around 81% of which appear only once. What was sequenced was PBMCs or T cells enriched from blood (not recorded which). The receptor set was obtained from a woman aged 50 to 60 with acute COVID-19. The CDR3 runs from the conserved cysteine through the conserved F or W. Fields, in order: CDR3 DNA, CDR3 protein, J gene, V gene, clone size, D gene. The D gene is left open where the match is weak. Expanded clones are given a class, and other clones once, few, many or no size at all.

CDR3nt: TGTGCCAGCAGCTTAGAGGCAGGGATGAAGGATTCACCCCTCCACTTT
CDR3aa: CASSLEAGMKDSPLHF
j_gene: TRBJ1-6
v_gene: TRBV7-2
abundance: -
d_gene: -

CDR3nt: TGTGCCTCCTCCGGGACTAGCTTTCTCGAGCAGTACTTC
CDR3aa: CASSGTSFLEQYF
j_gene: TRBJ2-7
v_gene: TRBV10-3
abundance: -
d_gene: TRBD2

CDR3nt: TGTGCCAGTAGTACCATCGGACAGGGTAATCAGCCCCAGCATTTT
CDR3aa: CASSTIGQGNQPQHF
j_gene: TRBJ1-5
v_gene: TRBV19
abundance: -
d_gene: TRBD1

CDR3nt: TGTGCCAGCAGCTCCTGGACAGGGAAAAATGAGCAGTTCTTC
CDR3aa: CASSSWTGKNEQFF
j_gene: TRBJ2-1
v_gene: TRBV7-2
abundance: -
d_gene: TRBD1

CDR3nt: TGTGCAAGTCGCTTAGTGGGGACAGGGGTCTCCTACGAGCAGTACTTC
CDR3aa: CASRLVGTGVSYEQYF
j_gene: TRBJ2-7
v_gene: TRBV12-2
abundance: -
d_gene: -

CDR3nt: TGTGCCAGCAGTTACTCGATAGCGGGATCCAAGATGGGCCACGGGGAGCTGTTTTTT
CDR3aa: CASSYSIAGSKMGHGELFF
j_gene: TRBJ2-2
v_gene: TRBV6-2/TRBV6-3
abundance: -
d_gene: TRBD2

CDR3nt: TGTGCCAGCAGCTATGGGCGCGTAAACACTGAAGCTTTCTTT
CDR3aa: CASSYGRVNTEAFF
j_gene: TRBJ1-1
v_gene: TRBV6-5
abundance: -
d_gene: -

CDR3nt: TGTGCCAGCAGCCAAGAAGGGGCAGAAGGGAGGAGAACTTTCTTT
CDR3aa: CASSQEGAEGRRTFF
j_gene: TRBJ1-1
v_gene: TRBV3-1/TRBV3-2
abundance: -
d_gene: -

CDR3nt: TGTGCCAGCAGTGCAGATAACACCGGGGAGCTGTTTTTT
CDR3aa: CASSADNTGELFF
j_gene: TRBJ2-2
v_gene: TRBV12-3/TRBV12-4
abundance: -
d_gene: -

CDR3nt: TGTGCCAGCTCACCCCCTGCCCGGTCCCTGATGAACACTGAAGCTTTCTTT
CDR3aa: CASSPPARSLMNTEAFF
j_gene: TRBJ1-1
v_gene: TRBV18
abundance: -
d_gene: -

CDR3nt: TGTGCCAGCAGTTTCGGGGGGGGCGGGGACGCCACAGATACGCAGTATTTT
CDR3aa: CASSFGGGGDATDTQYF
j_gene: TRBJ2-3
v_gene: TRBV28
abundance: -
d_gene: TRBD2

CDR3nt: TGTGCCAGCAGCCTCAGAGGAGCCCTTAGCTCACCCCTCCACTTT
CDR3aa: CASSLRGALSSPLHF
j_gene: TRBJ1-6
v_gene: TRBV11-2
abundance: -
d_gene: -

CDR3nt: TGTGCCAGCAGCGCGGCCGTGAACACTGAAGCTTTCTTT
CDR3aa: CASSAAVNTEAFF
j_gene: TRBJ1-1
v_gene: TRBV7-2
abundance: -
d_gene: -

CDR3nt: TGCGCCAGCAGCTTGGCCCCCACGGGATCTAACACTGAAGCTTTCTTT
CDR3aa: CASSLAPTGSNTEAFF
j_gene: TRBJ1-1
v_gene: TRBV5-1
abundance: -
d_gene: -

CDR3nt: TGTGCCAGCAGCTTGGGACTAGCGGGGCGGGAGACCCAGTACTTC
CDR3aa: CASSLGLAGRETQYF
j_gene: TRBJ2-5
v_gene: TRBV7-2
abundance: -
d_gene: TRBD2

CDR3nt: TGTGCCAGCAGCCTACAGGGAAACACCATATATTTT
CDR3aa: CASSLQGNTIYF
j_gene: TRBJ1-3
v_gene: TRBV3-1/TRBV3-2
abundance: -
d_gene: -

CDR3nt: TGTGCCAGCAGTTCAGGGGGCTATGGCTACACCTTC
CDR3aa: CASSSGGYGYTF
j_gene: TRBJ1-2
v_gene: TRBV6-5
abundance: -
d_gene: TRBD1

CDR3nt: TGTGCCAGTAGTACTTCCTCTGGGCGGGAGGGCCTTTTTGGTGAGCAGTTCTTC
CDR3aa: CASSTSSGREGLFGEQFF
j_gene: TRBJ2-1
v_gene: TRBV19
abundance: -
d_gene: TRBD2

CDR3nt: TGTGCCAGCATCAGCCCGGGACTAGCTTACGACGAGCAGTACTTC
CDR3aa: CASISPGLAYDEQYF
j_gene: TRBJ2-7
v_gene: TRBV28
abundance: -
d_gene: TRBD2

CDR3nt: TGTGCCTGGAGTGGCCCCCCCGGCGGAGGAAACACCATATATTTT
CDR3aa: CAWSGPPGGGNTIYF
j_gene: TRBJ1-3
v_gene: TRBV30
abundance: once
d_gene: -

CDR3nt: TGCGCCAGCAGCCAAAGAGGTAGGAGCCTCTCCTACGAGCAGTACTTC
CDR3aa: CASSQRGRSLSYEQYF
j_gene: TRBJ2-7
v_gene: TRBV4-1
abundance: -
d_gene: -

CDR3nt: TGTGCCTGGAGTGCCCATCACACTGAAGCTTTCTTT
CDR3aa: CAWSAHHTEAFF
j_gene: TRBJ1-1
v_gene: TRBV30
abundance: -
d_gene: -

CDR3nt: TGTGCCAGCAGCTTAGCGCTGTCAGCGGGCTCCTACAATGAGCAGTTCTTC
CDR3aa: CASSLALSAGSYNEQFF
j_gene: TRBJ2-1
v_gene: TRBV7-2
abundance: -
d_gene: -

CDR3nt: TGTGCCAGCAGCCCAACGGCTAATTCGGGTCAGCCCCAGCATTTT
CDR3aa: CASSPTANSGQPQHF
j_gene: TRBJ1-5
v_gene: TRBV7-2
abundance: -
d_gene: -

CDR3nt: TGTGCCAGCAGTTTAGCCGGGACAGGGGGCGGTGAGCAGTTCTTC
CDR3aa: CASSLAGTGGGEQFF
j_gene: TRBJ2-1
v_gene: TRBV28
abundance: -
d_gene: TRBD1

CDR3nt: TGTGCCAGCAGCGTAGGGGGACAGGACACAGATACGCAGTATTTT
CDR3aa: CASSVGGQDTDTQYF
j_gene: TRBJ2-3
v_gene: TRBV9
abundance: -
d_gene: TRBD1

CDR3nt: TGTGCCAGCAGGCGTACAGGGGTGGGATCACCCCTCCACTTT
CDR3aa: CASRRTGVGSPLHF
j_gene: TRBJ1-6
v_gene: TRBV28
abundance: -
d_gene: TRBD1

CDR3nt: TGTGCCAGCAGTTTGCGGAACTATGGCTACACCTTC
CDR3aa: CASSLRNYGYTF
j_gene: TRBJ1-2
v_gene: TRBV28
abundance: -
d_gene: -

CDR3nt: TGTGCCAGCAGTTTAAGCGGGGGGGCCAAAGTTTTAGGGGAGCTGTTTTTT
CDR3aa: CASSLSGGAKVLGELFF
j_gene: TRBJ2-2
v_gene: TRBV28
abundance: -
d_gene: TRBD2

CDR3nt: TGCGCCAGCAGCCACCCCACCGGGGGGGGGAGGAGCTCCTACGAGCAGTACTTC
CDR3aa: CASSHPTGGGRSSYEQYF
j_gene: TRBJ2-7
v_gene: TRBV4-1
abundance: once
d_gene: TRBD2

CDR3nt: TGTGCCAGCAGCTTAGCTAGCGGGAGTGCAGATACGCAGTATTTT
CDR3aa: CASSLASGSADTQYF
j_gene: TRBJ2-3
v_gene: TRBV7-2
abundance: -
d_gene: TRBD2

CDR3nt: TGCGCCAGCAGCTTATCAGGGGGCCTGATTTATGGCTACACCTTC
CDR3aa: CASSLSGGLIYGYTF
j_gene: TRBJ1-2
v_gene: TRBV5-1
abundance: -
d_gene: TRBD1

CDR3nt: TGTGCCAGCAGCTTAGGGCGGACAGGGGGCGGCTACACCTTC
CDR3aa: CASSLGRTGGGYTF
j_gene: TRBJ1-2
v_gene: TRBV7-2
abundance: -
d_gene: TRBD1

CDR3nt: TGTGCCAGCAGCGTTTCCGGACTAGCGGGGGGGAACACCGGGGAGCTGTTTTTT
CDR3aa: CASSVSGLAGGNTGELFF
j_gene: TRBJ2-2
v_gene: TRBV9
abundance: -
d_gene: TRBD2

CDR3nt: TGCAGCGGGACCTCTAGCGGGAGTAAGGATGAGCAGTTCTTC
CDR3aa: CSGTSSGSKDEQFF
j_gene: TRBJ2-1
v_gene: TRBV29-1
abundance: once
d_gene: TRBD2

CDR3nt: TGTGCCAGCAGCCAACAGGGGGTCCACAATCAGCCCCAGCATTTT
CDR3aa: CASSQQGVHNQPQHF
j_gene: TRBJ1-5
v_gene: TRBV7-2
abundance: -
d_gene: TRBD1

CDR3nt: TGTGCCAGCAGCTTAGCGCAGGGCAACCGAAACACCATATATTTT
CDR3aa: CASSLAQGNRNTIYF
j_gene: TRBJ1-3
v_gene: TRBV11-2
abundance: -
d_gene: -

CDR3nt: TGTGCCAGCAGCCCAATAGGGGTTAATTTGGATACGCAGTATTTT
CDR3aa: CASSPIGVNLDTQYF
j_gene: TRBJ2-3
v_gene: TRBV28
abundance: -
d_gene: -

CDR3nt: TGTGCCAGCAGTTTATCGAGGACAGGGGTTAGTGGCTACACCTTC
CDR3aa: CASSLSRTGVSGYTF
j_gene: TRBJ1-2
v_gene: TRBV27
abundance: few
d_gene: TRBD1

CDR3nt: TGTGCCAGCAGTTTATCGACTAGCTCCACAGATACGCAGTATTTT
CDR3aa: CASSLSTSSTDTQYF
j_gene: TRBJ2-3
v_gene: TRBV27
abundance: -
d_gene: TRBD2

CDR3nt: TGTGCCAGCAGTTCCAACTACGGGACAGTTTACGGGGAGCTGTTTTTT
CDR3aa: CASSSNYGTVYGELFF
j_gene: TRBJ2-2
v_gene: TRBV5-4
abundance: -
d_gene: TRBD1

CDR3nt: TGCGCCAGCAGCCAAGATGTGGGGGGGCTTCAGCCCCAGCATTTT
CDR3aa: CASSQDVGGLQPQHF
j_gene: TRBJ1-5
v_gene: TRBV4-1
abundance: -
d_gene: -

CDR3nt: TGCGCCAGCAAGGCAGGACAGGGTAAAGGGGGAGTGAGGGCAGATACGCAGTATTTT
CDR3aa: CASKAGQGKGGVRADTQYF
j_gene: TRBJ2-3
v_gene: TRBV5-1
abundance: -
d_gene: TRBD1

CDR3nt: TGTGCCAGCAGCTCCCCCTCCGGACGGACTAAGACTGGGGCCAACGTCCTGACTTTC
CDR3aa: CASSSPSGRTKTGANVLTF
j_gene: TRBJ2-6
v_gene: TRBV7-2
abundance: -
d_gene: -

CDR3nt: TGTGCCAGTTGTACTAGCGGGGGTATGAACGGGGAGCTGTTTTTT
CDR3aa: CASCTSGGMNGELFF
j_gene: TRBJ2-2
v_gene: TRBV6-5
abundance: -
d_gene: TRBD2

CDR3nt: TGTGCCAGCAGCTTAGTTGTAGGGCCGCGGGGTGCGCAGTATTTT
CDR3aa: CASSLVVGPRGAQYF
j_gene: TRBJ2-3
v_gene: TRBV7-2
abundance: few
d_gene: -